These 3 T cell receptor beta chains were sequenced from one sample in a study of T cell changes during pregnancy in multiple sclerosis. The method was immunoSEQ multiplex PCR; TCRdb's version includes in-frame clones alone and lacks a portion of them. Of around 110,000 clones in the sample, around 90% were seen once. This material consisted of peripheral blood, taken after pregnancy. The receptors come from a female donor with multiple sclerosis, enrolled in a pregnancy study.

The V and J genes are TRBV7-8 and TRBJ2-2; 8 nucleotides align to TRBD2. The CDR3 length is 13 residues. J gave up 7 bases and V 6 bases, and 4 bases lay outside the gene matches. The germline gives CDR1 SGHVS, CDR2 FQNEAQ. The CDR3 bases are TGTGCCAGCAGAAAGCGGGAGAACGGGGAGCTGTTTTTT. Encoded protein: CASRKRENGELFF.

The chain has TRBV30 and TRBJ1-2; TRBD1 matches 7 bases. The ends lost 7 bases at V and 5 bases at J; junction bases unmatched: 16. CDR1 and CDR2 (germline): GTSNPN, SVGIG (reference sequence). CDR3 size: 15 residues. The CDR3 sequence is CASHPALGQAYGYTF. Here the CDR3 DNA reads TGTGCCTCACACCCCGCCCTAGGACAGGCTTATGGCTACACCTTC.

CDR3: CASSLDRPNYGYTF. In DNA form, the CDR3 reads TGTGCCAGCAGCTTGGACAGGCCGAACTATGGCTACACCTTC. The chain is built from TRBV5-4 and TRBJ1-2; a possible D gene is TRBD1 (5 bases). The ends were cut back, 0 bases at V and 2 bases at J, with 8 bases in the middle. Germline V gene lookup returns CDR1 SGHNT and CDR2 YYREEE (reference sequence). CDR3 length equals 14 residues.